A single sample gave rise to the 8 T cell receptor beta chains below, sequenced in a study of Graves' ophthalmopathy and Graves' hyperthyroidism. Amplification targeted the TCR beta CDR3 regions, with RNA transcripts as the source material. HTBI primers were employed in first-round RT-PCR, then a second-round multiplex PCR followed. TCRdb redid the calling of the multiplex PCR reads with MiXCR, one entry per CDR3 protein. The profile covers 660,000 or so distinct CDR3 sequences, with about 40% appearing a single time and over 2.5% taken by the ten largest. The material sequenced was peripheral blood. The receptors shown here come from an adult man with Graves' ophthalmopathy.

The rearrangement joins TRBV30 to TRBJ1-2; D is unresolved. CDR1 and CDR2 (germline): GTSNPN, SVGIG (reference sequence). Between the trimmed V and J ends, which lost 4 bases and 0 bases, there was a span of 6 bases. The CDR3 covers 12 residues. The CDR3 loop reads CAWTPTNYGYTF. CDR3 in DNA: TGTGCCTGGACACCTACTAACTATGGCTACACCTTC. The full variable domain, with the rest looked up from reference TRBV30 and TRBJ1-2, is SQTIHQWPATLVQPVGSPLSLECTVEGTSNPNLYWYRQAAGRGLQLLFYSVGIGQISSEVPQNLSASRPQDRQFILSSKKLLLSDSGFYLCAWTPTNYGYTFGSGTRLTVV.

Concerning this clonotype: This CDR3 fails to terminate in the conserved phenylalanine or tryptophan, so it likely reflects a read error. Because the CDR3's place on the DNA is in doubt, the DNA is left out and the CDR3 is given as listed by TCRdb. The V and J genes are TRBV7-9 and TRBJ2-2; the tabulated D call, TRBD1, remains unverified against the DNA. The CDR3 length is 8 residues, termini included. Germline V lookup: CDR1 SEHNR, CDR2 FQNEAQ (reference sequence). CDR3 sequence reads: CASSITGG.

This clonotype was seen a handful of times. V and J are TRBV7-9 and TRBJ2-2, with D possibly being TRBD2 (5 bases). Germline-derived CDR1 and CDR2 are SEHNR and FQNEAQ (reference sequence). V dropped 4 bases and J dropped 5 bases, with 17 bases sitting between them. This CDR3 is built from 16 residues. The CDR3 DNA reads TGTGCCAGCAGCTATCTACCGGGCCGCGGGACCGGGGAGCTGTTTTTT. As protein: CASSYLPGRGTGELFF.

In the case of this clonotype: One junction end does not reproduce the germline sequence, and a read error may be involved. V and J are TRBV20-1 and TRBJ1-6; D gene unclear. Germline V gives CDR1 DFQATT, CDR2 SNEGSKA (reference sequence). The CDR3 has 15 amino acids. This CDR3 reads CRASDREVFASPLHF. The CDR3 DNA sequence: TGCCGTGCTAGTGATAGGGAGGTCTTTGCGTCACCCCTCCACTTT.

This clonotype was observed at least ten times. V gene TRBV12-3 or TRBV12-4 combines with J gene TRBJ1-4, with 8 bases fitting TRBD1. This CDR3 comprises 13 residues. V trimming: 7 bases; J trimming: 8 bases; junction bases outside the gene matches: 6. The CDR3 nucleotides are TGTGCCAGCACCCTAGACAGGGGCGAAAAACTGTTTTTT. It translates to CASTLDRGEKLFF.

This clonotype was observed at least ten times. This chain uses TRBV11-2 with TRBJ2-7; D gene unclear. With 5 bases removed from V and 5 bases from J, the gap between germline ends came to 10 bases. Germline V gene data show CDR1 as SGHAT and CDR2 as FQNNGV. The CDR3 consists of 12 residues. CDR3 amino acids: CASSPFGDEQYF. The CDR3 DNA reads as TGTGCCAGCAGCCCCTTTGGGGACGAGCAGTACTTC.

The chain has TRBV12-3 or TRBV12-4 and TRBJ1-4; weak D call: TRBD1 (5 bases). Trimming stripped 5 bases from V and 0 bases from J, with 10 bases between. This CDR3 comprises 15 residues. CDR3 loop: CASSRGPATNEKLFF. Written as DNA, the CDR3 is TGTGCCAGCAGTAGGGGACCTGCAACTAATGAAAAACTGTTTTTT.

The chain is built from TRBV20-1 and TRBJ1-1; 9 nucleotides line up with TRBD1. The CDR3 covers 12 residues. In germline, CDR1 is DFQATT, CDR2 SNEGSKA (reference sequence). Losses at the gene ends were 3 bases for V and 7 bases for J; bases not matched to a gene: 3. CDR3 sequence: CSARGTGNEAFF. CDR3 in DNA: TGCAGTGCTAGGGGGACAGGGAATGAAGCTTTCTTT.